These T cell receptor beta chains were read from a single sample in a study of T cell responses to AZD1222 COVID-19 vaccine. TCRdb's copy holds only in-frame clones and misses some; the assay was immunoSEQ multiplex PCR. The table lists approximately 100,000 clones, approximately 90% of them singletons. This material consisted of peripheral blood, taken 28 days after the second AZD1222 dose. The receptors stem from an adult who received the AZD1222 COVID-19 vaccine. Both conserved end residues are part of each CDR3. The D gene is left open where the match is weak. Clone size is stated in some rows and not others, as once, few, many or a class when expanded.

j_call v_call clone_size d_call cdr3_nt cdr3_aa
TRBJ2-3 TRBV6-6 NA NA TGTGCCAGCAGCCTTACAGATACGCAGTATTTT CASSLTDTQYF
TRBJ1-2 TRBV3-1/TRBV3-2 NA NA TGTGCCAGCAGCCAAGATGGTAAGGCGGTGAGCTTC CASSQDGKAVSF
TRBJ1-2 TRBV6-6 NA TRBD1 TGTGCCAGCAGTTACTCACCCGGGACAGGGGATGGCTACACCTTC CASSYSPGTGDGYTF
TRBJ2-5 TRBV6-1 NA TRBD2 TGTGCCAGCAGTGAACAGCGGGGGGGCTCAAGGGAGACCCAGTACTTC CASSEQRGGSRETQYF
TRBJ1-1 TRBV7-2 NA TRBD1 TGTGCCAGCAGCTTAGGGGACAGGGGGCGTGAAGCTTTCTTT CASSLGDRGREAFF
TRBJ1-2 TRBV13 NA NA TGTGCCAGCAGCTTAGGGACTCGGGGGGGTTATGGCTACACCTTC CASSLGTRGGYGYTF
TRBJ2-5 TRBV7-2 once TRBD2 TGTGCCAGCAGAACCGGCGGTAGCGGGGGGGCCAGGCGGGAGACCCAGTACTTC CASRTGGSGGARRETQYF
TRBJ1-1 TRBV4-3 NA NA TGCGCCAGCAGCCAAGATACACAGGGCGTCAACACTGAAGCTTTCTTT CASSQDTQGVNTEAFF
TRBJ2-1 TRBV4-3 NA TRBD2 TGCGCCAGCAGCCAAGAAACTAGCGGGAGATTTTACAATGAGCAGTTCTTC CASSQETSGRFYNEQFF
TRBJ2-7 TRBV9 NA NA TGTGCCAGCAGCGTAGGACAGCTAGGCTACGAGCAGTACTTC CASSVGQLGYEQYF
TRBJ1-2 TRBV5-8 NA NA TGTGCCAGCAGCTTCCTACAGGGATCCCATGGCTACACCTTC CASSFLQGSHGYTF
TRBJ1-6 TRBV15 NA TRBD1 TGTGCCACCAGCAGAGGGGGGACAGCCCTTCATTCACCCCTCCACTTT CATSRGGTALHSPLHF
TRBJ1-1 TRBV7-9 few NA TGTGCCAGCAGCTTAGCGCTGGGGGGCCCTGAAGCTTTCTTT CASSLALGGPEAFF
TRBJ2-7 TRBV7-2 NA NA TGTGCCAGCAGCGCCCAGGGATACGAGCAGTACTTC CASSAQGYEQYF
TRBJ1-1 TRBV11-2 NA NA TGTGCCAGCAGCTTAGCTGGGGTTGGTGAAGCTTTCTTT CASSLAGVGEAFF
TRBJ1-6 TRBV28 NA NA TGTGCCAGCAGTTTAACGGGGTTTTATAATTCACCCCTCCACTTT CASSLTGFYNSPLHF
TRBJ2-7 TRBV9 NA NA TGTGCCAGCAGCGGAAGAGGCACTTCCTACGAGCAGTACTTC CASSGRGTSYEQYF
TRBJ1-4 TRBV4-1 NA NA TGCGCCAGCAGCCAGGACAGTGCAACTAATGAAAAACTGTTTTTT CASSQDSATNEKLFF
TRBJ1-2 TRBV20-1 NA NA TGCAGTGCTAGTAACCGGATGGAAAGGTATGGCTACACCTTC CSASNRMERYGYTF
TRBJ2-7 TRBV6-2/TRBV6-3 few TRBD1 TGTGCCAGCAGTTTGGACAGGGAAAGTAACGAGCAGTACTTC CASSLDRESNEQYF
TRBJ1-1 TRBV4-2 NA TRBD1 TGTGCCAGCAGCCAAGAAGGGGACAGGTTCACTGAAGCTTTCTTT CASSQEGDRFTEAFF
TRBJ1-2 TRBV10-2 NA NA TGCGCCACCAGTCGCCAGTCCATAAATGGCTACACCTTC CATSRQSINGYTF
TRBJ2-7 TRBV28 once NA TGTGCCAGCAGTTTATCCCCAGACAGCTCCTACGAGCAGTACTTC CASSLSPDSSYEQYF
TRBJ1-1 TRBV27 NA TRBD1 TGTGCCAGCAGAGACACAGGGGTCACTGAAGCTTTCTTT CASRDTGVTEAFF
TRBJ2-2 TRBV5-1 NA NA TGCGCCAGCAGCTTGGCAGGGTTTGACACCGGGGAGCTGTTTTTT CASSLAGFDTGELFF
TRBJ1-2 TRBV7-2 NA NA TGTGCCAGCAGCTTAAACCAGGGCGAGGGCTACACCTTC CASSLNQGEGYTF
TRBJ1-6 TRBV4-3 NA NA TGCGCCAGCAGCCAATCCAGGAGTTTCTATAATTCACCCCTCCACTTT CASSQSRSFYNSPLHF
TRBJ1-5 TRBV6-5 NA NA TGTGCCAGCAGTCCCCTCTATAGCAATCAGCCCCAGCATTTT CASSPLYSNQPQHF
TRBJ1-5 TRBV10-2 NA TRBD1 TGCGCCAGCAGCCCAAACCCCACAGAGGGGGCTAATCAGCCCCAGCATTTT CASSPNPTEGANQPQHF
TRBJ2-1 TRBV19 NA NA TGTGCCAGTAGCTCCACTTCTAGCAGCGTTGAGCAGTTCTTC CASSSTSSSVEQFF
TRBJ1-4 TRBV6-5 NA TRBD1 TGTGCCAGCAGTCCGGGACAGAATAATGAAAAACTGTTTTTT CASSPGQNNEKLFF
TRBJ1-2 TRBV5-6 NA NA TGTGCCAGCAGCTTGGAAAGGACCTTAAACTATGGCTACACCTTC CASSLERTLNYGYTF
TRBJ1-4 TRBV7-9 NA TRBD1 TGTGCCAGCAGCCCGGTCACGGGACAGGGTAATGAAAAACTGTTTTTT CASSPVTGQGNEKLFF
TRBJ2-1 TRBV2 NA TRBD2 TGTGCCAGCAGTGATACTAGCGACTATAATAATGAGCAGTTCTTC CASSDTSDYNNEQFF
TRBJ1-1 TRBV12-3/TRBV12-4 once TRBD1 TGTGCCAGCAGCCCTTACAGGGGAACTGAAGCTTTCTTT CASSPYRGTEAFF
TRBJ2-1 TRBV5-1 NA NA TGCGCCAGCAGCTTGGAAGGGACGGGCTACAATGAGCAGTTCTTC CASSLEGTGYNEQFF
TRBJ1-1 TRBV5-1 few NA TGCGCCAGCAGCCGTGAAGTTAACACTGAAGCTTTCTTT CASSREVNTEAFF
TRBJ2-2 TRBV6-6 few NA TGTGCCAGCAGTCGACCAAATAGCGGAAACACCGGGGAGCTGTTTTTT CASSRPNSGNTGELFF